What follows are 15 T cell receptor beta chains derived from one specimen sequenced in a study of quantifying T cell responses using KT2 cells. Whole-study context: Reverse transcription used primers in the TCR alpha and beta constant regions.

A single-stranded UMI oligo with SP2 sequence was ligated to cDNA 3' ends. First-round PCR used about 4 cycles and beta primers RC1.1 and RC1.2 covering TRBC1 and TRBC2. From the UMI-ligation and nested PCR reads, TCRdb called clonotypes with MiXCR, one entry per CDR3 protein. The data show approximately 43,000 distinct CDR3 sequences, more than 15% seen once. Sequencing was performed on PBMCs spiked with cells of the T cell clone KT2. These receptor sequences come from a human donor.

This clonotype was counted only a few times. The chain links TRBV12-3 or TRBV12-4 to TRBJ1-5; D is ambiguous. This CDR3 has 13 residues. Trimming took 4 bases from V and 5 from J, leaving 9 bases between them. The CDR3 loop reads CASSWGPDQPQHF. For the CDR3, the DNA is TGTGCCAGCAGTTGGGGTCCGGATCAGCCCCAGCATTTT.

The V and J genes are TRBV29-1 and TRBJ2-6, with D perhaps TRBD2 (5 bases). V was pared by 1 base and J by 0 bases, with 13 bases between. This CDR3 is 17 amino acids long. The germline V gene encodes CDR1 SQVTM and CDR2 ANQGSEA. CDR3 DNA: TGCAGCGTTGAAGGCGGAAGAGGAGGCTCTGGGGCCAACGTCCTGACTTTC. It yields the protein CSVEGGRGGSGANVLTF. The full variable domain, rest sourced from reference TRBV29-1 and TRBJ2-6, is SAVISQKPSRDICQRGTSLTIQCQVDSQVTMMFWYRQQPGQSLTLIATANQGSEATYESGFVIDKFPISRPNLTFSTLTVSNMSPEDSSIYLCSVEGGRGGSGANVLTFGAGSRLTVL.

Only a few counts were recorded for this clonotype. The chain recombines TRBV7-2 with TRBJ2-3; no clear D gene. The ends were cut back, 5 bases at V and 2 bases at J, with 11 bases in the middle. The CDR3 covers 14 residues. Germline assignment: CDR1 SGHTA and CDR2 FQGNSA. The CDR3 is CASSLSRYTDTQYF. Here the CDR3 DNA reads TGTGCCAGCAGCCTGTCGCGATACACAGATACGCAGTATTTT.

This clonotype was picked up one time. The V call is TRBV7-9, the J call TRBJ2-3; perhaps TRBD1 as D (6 bases). V dropped 5 bases and J dropped 7 bases, with 22 bases sitting between them. The length of the CDR3 is 16 residues. CDR1 is SEHNR and CDR2 is FQNEAQ in the germline V gene (reference sequence). CDR3 region: CASSPRTGQGPYTQYF. CDR3 bases: TGTGCCAGCAGCCCGAGAACAGGGCAAGGGCCATATACGCAGTATTTT.

This sequence joins TRBV14 and TRBJ1-1, with D perhaps TRBD1 (5 bases). Trimming took off 6 bases at V and 4 bases at J, with 12 bases between the two ends. Germline V gene lookup returns CDR1 SGHDN and CDR2 FVKESK. CDR3 length: 13 amino acids. CDR3 in amino acids: CASSHDSLTEAFF. CDR3 coding DNA: TGTGCCAGCAGTCACGACAGTCTCACTGAAGCTTTCTTT.

This clonotype was observed a few times. The chain uses TRBV4-3 and TRBJ2-7; 8 bases line up with TRBD1. V was clipped by 5 bases and J by 2 bases; unmatched bases: 5. Looked up from germline, CDR1 is LGHNA and CDR2 is YSLEER. There are 14 residues in the CDR3. CDR3 region: CASSIRQGPYEQYF. The CDR3 bases are TGCGCCAGCAGCATTCGACAGGGGCCCTACGAGCAGTACTTC.

The genes are TRBV20-1 and TRBJ2-7, with D possibly matching TRBD1 (6 bases). This CDR3 is 17 amino acids long. Germline V gene sequence: CDR1 DFQATT, CDR2 SNEGSKA (reference sequence). The V end lost 3 bases, the J end lost 2 bases, and 23 bases lay between the germline ends. In DNA, the CDR3 is TGCAGTGCTAGGAGGTCGATCAGGCAGGGGCTCGCCTACGAGCAGTACTTC. Translated: CSARRSIRQGLAYEQYF.

V is TRBV12-3 or TRBV12-4 and J is TRBJ1-5; the D gene is possibly TRBD1 (5 bases). V was shortened by 5 bases and J by 5 bases, with 10 bases between the two germline ends. The CDR3 sequence is 13 residues long. The CDR3 coding sequence is TGTGCCAGCAGTACCCGGGGGGATCAGCCCCAGCATTTT. Encoded protein: CASSTRGDQPQHF.

This clonotype was recorded a few times. The chain joins TRBV7-9 to TRBJ1-1; 10 bases are shared with TRBD1. The CDR3 totals 16 residues. V shed 4 bases, J shed 6 bases, and the junction held 11 bases outside the gene matches. Germline values: CDR1 SEHNR, CDR2 FQNEAQ (reference sequence). The CDR3 protein is CASSSLGTGASPEAFF. The CDR3 bases are TGTGCCAGCAGCTCCCTAGGGACAGGGGCTTCACCTGAAGCTTTCTTT.

This chain connects TRBV24-1 to TRBJ2-3; D is uncertain. This CDR3 contains 16 residues. Trimming shortened V by 6 bases and J by 2 bases, and 17 bases separated the two germline ends. The V gene's germline CDR1 is KGHDR and CDR2 SFDVKD. The CDR3 sequence is CATSPAGVAHTDTQYF. CDR3 in DNA: TGTGCCACCAGTCCAGCAGGAGTTGCGCACACAGATACGCAGTATTTT.

This clonotype has only a few counts. The chain joins TRBV7-9 to TRBJ1-4, with 7 bases identical to TRBD1. Trimming took 5 bases from V and 5 from J; bases not matched to a gene: 8. The germline V gene encodes CDR1 SEHNR and CDR2 FQNEAQ (reference sequence). The CDR3 totals 15 residues. The CDR3 is CASSRIGQANEKLFF. In DNA form, the CDR3 reads TGTGCCAGCAGCCGAATCGGACAGGCGAATGAAAAACTGTTTTTT. Complete variable domain (other parts from reference TRBV7-9 and TRBJ1-4): DTGVSQNPRHKITKRGQNVTFRCDPISEHNRLYWYRQTLGQGPEFLTYFQNEAQLEKSRLLSDRFSAERPKGSFSTLEIQRTEQGDSAMYLCASSRIGQANEKLFFGSGTQLSVL.

In its sample, this clonotype was seen a few times. V usage is TRBV3-1 and J usage is TRBJ2-7, with 10 bases identical to TRBD2. Trimming took 7 bases from V and 0 from J; bases not matched to a gene: 9. The CDR3 is 16 amino acids. Germline assignment: CDR1 LGHDT and CDR2 YNNKEL (reference sequence). The CDR3 coding sequence is TGTGCCAGCACTAGGACTAGCGGAATTCACTCCTACGAGCAGTACTTC. Translation gives CASTRTSGIHSYEQYF.

The chain uses TRBV20-1 and TRBJ1-5; D is possibly TRBD1 (5 bases). The CDR3 extends over 15 amino acids. Trimming took 1 base from V and 7 from J, leaving 17 bases between them. Germline V gene sequence: CDR1 DFQATT, CDR2 SNEGSKA (reference sequence). In DNA, the CDR3 is TGCAGTGCTAGAGGAGACGGCCAGGGACGACAGCCCCAGCATTTT. It codes for CSARGDGQGRQPQHF.

The chain employs TRBV12-3 or TRBV12-4 and TRBJ1-5, with a tentative D call TRBD1 (5 bases). The CDR3 has 12 residues. V shed 7 bases and J shed 6 bases, with 10 bases lying between them. CDR3 loop: CASTSTGQPQHF. CDR3 coding DNA: TGTGCCAGCACCAGCACAGGTCAGCCCCAGCATTTT.

This chain links TRBV20-1 with TRBJ1-1, with D perhaps TRBD1 (6 bases). Trimming left V 0 bases short and J 5 bases short, with 13 bases between. Germline V CDR1 and CDR2: DFQATT, SNEGSKA (reference sequence). CDR3 length: 14 amino acids. CDR3 bases: TGCAGTGCTAGAGATCACCGGGGGCGGACTGAAGCTTTCTTT. Its translation: CSARDHRGRTEAFF.